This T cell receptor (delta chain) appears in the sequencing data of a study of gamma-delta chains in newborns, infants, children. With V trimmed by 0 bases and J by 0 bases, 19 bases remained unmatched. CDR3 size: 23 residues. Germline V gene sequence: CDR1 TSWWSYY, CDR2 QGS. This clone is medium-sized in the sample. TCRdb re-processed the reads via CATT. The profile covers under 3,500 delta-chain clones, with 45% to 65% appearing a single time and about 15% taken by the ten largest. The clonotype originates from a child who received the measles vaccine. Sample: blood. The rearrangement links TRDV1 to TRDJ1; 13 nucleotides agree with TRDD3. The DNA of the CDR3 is TGTGCTCTTGGGGAACTTTCCCTCCCACCGGTACTGGGGGATACGCCTTACACCGATAAACTCATCTTT. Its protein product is CALGELSLPPVLGDTPYTDKLIF.